The rows below give T cell receptor beta chains drawn from one sample of a study of blood T cells in healthy people across ages. TCRdb ran MiXCR on the 5' RACE reads and lists one entry per CDR3 protein. The sample shows about 780,000 distinct CDR3 sequences, 35% to 50% of them seen only once. Sequencing was carried out using blood. The receptor set was obtained from an elderly man in good health. Both conserved end residues are part of each CDR3. A D gene is named only where the DNA matches it firmly. Some rows have no size entry. The others give once, few or many, or a class for an expanded clone.

clone size: NA; D gene: NA; V gene: TRBV14; J gene: TRBJ2-7; CDR3 DNA: TGTGCCAGCAGCCATATGGACTCCGGACATAATGAGCAGTACTTC; CDR3 protein: CASSHMDSGHNEQYF
clone size: many; D gene: NA; V gene: TRBV7-2; J gene: TRBJ1-4; CDR3 DNA: TGTGCCAGCTCGGCGATCGGGGGCCTTGAAAAACTGTTTTTT; CDR3 protein: CASSAIGGLEKLFF
clone size: many; D gene: NA; V gene: TRBV9; J gene: TRBJ2-7; CDR3 DNA: TGTGCCAGCAGCGTAGCAGCGCGAGGCGAGCAGTACTTC; CDR3 protein: CASSVAARGEQYF
clone size: NA; D gene: TRBD2; V gene: TRBV10-2; J gene: TRBJ2-3; CDR3 DNA: TGCGCCAGCAGTGATCCGACTAGCGGGAGTCTCAGCACAGATACGCAGTATTTT; CDR3 protein: CASSDPTSGSLSTDTQYF
clone size: NA; D gene: NA; V gene: TRBV4-3; J gene: TRBJ1-2; CDR3 DNA: TGCGCCAGCAGCCAAGGCCCCAACAATAACTATGGCTACACCTTC; CDR3 protein: CASSQGPNNNYGYTF
clone size: NA; D gene: NA; V gene: TRBV20-1; J gene: TRBJ1-2; CDR3 DNA: TGCAGTGCTAGAGGGGGGACTAACTATGGCTACACCTTC; CDR3 protein: CSARGGTNYGYTF
clone size: NA; D gene: TRBD1; V gene: TRBV5-6; J gene: TRBJ2-5; CDR3 DNA: TGTGCCAGCAGCGTAGAGGGACAGGGAGAGACCCAGTACTTC; CDR3 protein: CASSVEGQGETQYF
clone size: few; D gene: NA; V gene: TRBV2; J gene: TRBJ2-7; CDR3 DNA: TGTGCCAGCAGTGAAGCGCTTCAAGAATACGAGCAGTACTTC; CDR3 protein: CASSEALQEYEQYF
clone size: NA; D gene: NA; V gene: TRBV7-2; J gene: TRBJ1-2; CDR3 DNA: TGTGCCAGCAGCTCGAGGGCGGTGGGCTATGGCTACACCTTC; CDR3 protein: CASSSRAVGYGYTF
clone size: few; D gene: NA; V gene: TRBV7-2; J gene: TRBJ2-2; CDR3 DNA: TGTGCCAGCAGCCGGGAGATTAACACCGGGGAGCTGTTTTTT; CDR3 protein: CASSREINTGELFF
clone size: NA; D gene: NA; V gene: TRBV12-3/TRBV12-4; J gene: TRBJ2-3; CDR3 DNA: TGTGCCAGCAGTGGCAGAGTAGGCGCAGATATGGAGTATTTT; CDR3 protein: CASSGRVGADMEYF
clone size: once; D gene: NA; V gene: TRBV4-3; J gene: TRBJ2-5; CDR3 DNA: TGCGCCAGCAGCCAAACCACGGTGGGAGAGACCCAGTACTTC; CDR3 protein: CASSQTTVGETQYF
clone size: NA; D gene: TRBD2; V gene: TRBV5-1; J gene: TRBJ2-7; CDR3 DNA: TGCGCCAGCAGCTTCAGCCTAGCGGGAAACAATGAGCAGTACTTC; CDR3 protein: CASSFSLAGNNEQYF
clone size: few; D gene: NA; V gene: TRBV3-1; J gene: TRBJ2-7; CDR3 DNA: TGTGCCAGCAGCCTTATGAAACGGTACGAGCAGTACTTC; CDR3 protein: CASSLMKRYEQYF
clone size: few; D gene: TRBD1; V gene: TRBV12-3/TRBV12-4; J gene: TRBJ2-2; CDR3 DNA: TGTGCCAGCAGGACAGGGGCGGTCACCGGGGAGCTGTTTTTT; CDR3 protein: CASRTGAVTGELFF
clone size: NA; D gene: NA; V gene: TRBV7-2; J gene: TRBJ2-7; CDR3 DNA: TGTGCCAGCAGCTCAAGCGGTGGCGGGATGATCTCCTACGAGCAGTACTTC; CDR3 protein: CASSSSGGGMISYEQYF
clone size: NA; D gene: NA; V gene: TRBV7-2; J gene: TRBJ2-5; CDR3 DNA: TGTGCCAGCAGCTTAGCCCCCTCACGTTTGGCTGAGCAGTACTTC; CDR3 protein: CASSLAPSRLAEQYF
clone size: NA; D gene: NA; V gene: TRBV7-2; J gene: TRBJ2-1; CDR3 DNA: TGTGCCAGCAGCTTAGAGGGGGGCCGGTACAATGAGCAGTTCTTC; CDR3 protein: CASSLEGGRYNEQFF
clone size: NA; D gene: NA; V gene: TRBV12-3/TRBV12-4; J gene: TRBJ2-3; CDR3 DNA: TGTGCCAGCAGGGTAGGACAGCGAACCACAGATACGCAGTATTTT; CDR3 protein: CASRVGQRTTDTQYF
clone size: NA; D gene: TRBD2; V gene: TRBV27; J gene: TRBJ2-3; CDR3 DNA: TGTGCCAGCAGTTTAGCGGGACTATCTGATACGCAGTATTTT; CDR3 protein: CASSLAGLSDTQYF
clone size: NA; D gene: TRBD1; V gene: TRBV7-2; J gene: TRBJ2-2; CDR3 DNA: TGTGCCAGCAGCTTTACAGGGGGCGAGAACACCGGGGAGCTGTTTTTT; CDR3 protein: CASSFTGGENTGELFF
clone size: NA; D gene: TRBD2; V gene: TRBV6-2/TRBV6-3; J gene: TRBJ2-1; CDR3 DNA: TGTGCCAGTTCTGCGGGAGCGGCGTACAATGAGCAGTTCTTC; CDR3 protein: CASSAGAAYNEQFF
clone size: NA; D gene: TRBD1; V gene: TRBV28; J gene: TRBJ2-1; CDR3 DNA: TGTGCCAGCAGAGGGACAGGGAGCTCCTACAATGAGCAGTTCTTC; CDR3 protein: CASRGTGSSYNEQFF
clone size: few; D gene: NA; V gene: TRBV20-1; J gene: TRBJ2-5; CDR3 DNA: TGCAGTGCTAGAGTAAGGGACATCCAAGAGACCCAGTACTTC; CDR3 protein: CSARVRDIQETQYF
clone size: NA; D gene: NA; V gene: TRBV3-1; J gene: TRBJ2-1; CDR3 DNA: TGTGCCAGCACCCCGGGACGGATCAATGAGCAGTTTTTC; CDR3 protein: CASTPGRINEQFF
clone size: few; D gene: TRBD1; V gene: TRBV7-2; J gene: TRBJ2-7; CDR3 DNA: TGTGCCAGCAGCTCGGGACAGCTAAGCTACGAGCAGTACTTC; CDR3 protein: CASSSGQLSYEQYF
clone size: NA; D gene: TRBD1; V gene: TRBV29-1; J gene: TRBJ1-2; CDR3 DNA: TGCAGCTTTGGGGATGTGACAGGGGGCTACACCTTC; CDR3 protein: CSFGDVTGGYTF
clone size: NA; D gene: TRBD1; V gene: TRBV4-1; J gene: TRBJ1-2; CDR3 DNA: TGCGCCAGCAGCCAAGCTGTGGGGGACAGGGACGGCTATGGCTACACCTTC; CDR3 protein: CASSQAVGDRDGYGYTF
clone size: NA; D gene: NA; V gene: TRBV30; J gene: TRBJ1-5; CDR3 DNA: TGTGCCTGGAGTTTGCAGGGCGGCAATCAGCCCCAGCATTTT; CDR3 protein: CAWSLQGGNQPQHF
clone size: once; D gene: NA; V gene: TRBV20-1; J gene: TRBJ1-6; CDR3 DNA: TGCAGTGCTAGTGGGGGGATTGATAATTCACCCCTCCACTTT; CDR3 protein: CSASGGIDNSPLHF
clone size: many; D gene: TRBD2; V gene: TRBV12-3/TRBV12-4; J gene: TRBJ2-5; CDR3 DNA: TGTGCCAGCAGTTTAACGAGGACGACTAGCGGGGCCCAAGAGACCCAGTACTTC; CDR3 protein: CASSLTRTTSGAQETQYF
clone size: few; D gene: TRBD1; V gene: TRBV5-1; J gene: TRBJ1-1; CDR3 DNA: TGCGCCAGCAGCTTGGGGACAGGTATAAACACTGAAGCTTTCTTT; CDR3 protein: CASSLGTGINTEAFF
clone size: NA; D gene: NA; V gene: TRBV6-2/TRBV6-3; J gene: TRBJ2-4; CDR3 DNA: TGTGCCAGCAGTTACGCCGGGCAGGGGGCCAAAAACATTCAGTACTTC; CDR3 protein: CASSYAGQGAKNIQYF
clone size: many; D gene: TRBD2; V gene: TRBV20-1; J gene: TRBJ2-5; CDR3 DNA: TGCAGTGCCCTACCCTCCGGGGGGAGAGGCGAGACCCAGTACTTC; CDR3 protein: CSALPSGGRGETQYF
clone size: NA; D gene: NA; V gene: TRBV20-1; J gene: TRBJ1-1; CDR3 DNA: TGCAGTGCTAGAGATCGGGGCAGGGGAAGTGTAGAAGCTTTCTTT; CDR3 protein: CSARDRGRGSVEAFF
clone size: NA; D gene: TRBD2; V gene: TRBV12-3/TRBV12-4; J gene: TRBJ2-5; CDR3 DNA: TGCGCCAGCAGCTTGACTAGCGGGGCGAGAGAGACCCAGTACTTC; CDR3 protein: CASSLTSGARETQYF
clone size: NA; D gene: TRBD1; V gene: TRBV24-1; J gene: TRBJ1-1; CDR3 DNA: TGTGCCACCGTACCGGGACAGGGGCGAACTGAAGCTTTCTTT; CDR3 protein: CATVPGQGRTEAFF
clone size: NA; D gene: TRBD1; V gene: TRBV14; J gene: TRBJ2-3; CDR3 DNA: TGTGCCAGCAGCCAAGAGGACAGGGAGAGAGATACGCAGTATTTT; CDR3 protein: CASSQEDRERDTQYF
clone size: NA; D gene: NA; V gene: TRBV27; J gene: TRBJ2-7; CDR3 DNA: TGTGCCAGCGCTCGTAGTGTTCAGTACGAGCAGTACTTC; CDR3 protein: CASARSVQYEQYF
clone size: NA; D gene: NA; V gene: TRBV20-1; J gene: TRBJ1-4; CDR3 DNA: TGCAGTGCTAGGGATTCGGGGGACGTAGGTGAAAAACTGTTTTTT; CDR3 protein: CSARDSGDVGEKLFF
clone size: NA; D gene: NA; V gene: TRBV7-2; J gene: TRBJ2-5; CDR3 DNA: TGTGCCAGCAGCTTGCGGACGCGAGGGGAGACCCAGTACTTC; CDR3 protein: CASSLRTRGETQYF
clone size: NA; D gene: NA; V gene: TRBV7-9; J gene: TRBJ2-1; CDR3 DNA: TGTGCCAGCAGCTTGCGGCAGGGCCACAATGAGCAGTTCTTC; CDR3 protein: CASSLRQGHNEQFF
clone size: NA; D gene: NA; V gene: TRBV18; J gene: TRBJ2-3; CDR3 DNA: TGTGCCAGCTCACCGGTGTACATAGATACGCAGTATTTT; CDR3 protein: CASSPVYIDTQYF
clone size: few; D gene: TRBD2; V gene: TRBV4-2; J gene: TRBJ2-1; CDR3 DNA: TGTGCCAGCAGCCAAGACCTAGCGGGGGACTACAATGAGCAGTTCTTC; CDR3 protein: CASSQDLAGDYNEQFF
clone size: few; D gene: TRBD1; V gene: TRBV27; J gene: TRBJ2-1; CDR3 DNA: TGTGCCAGCAGTTTATCGGGGACAGGGGCTAATGAGCAGTTCTTC; CDR3 protein: CASSLSGTGANEQFF
clone size: NA; D gene: TRBD1; V gene: TRBV7-3; J gene: TRBJ2-7; CDR3 DNA: TGTGCCAGCAGCCAAGGACAGGGTCGGCACGAGCAGTACTTC; CDR3 protein: CASSQGQGRHEQYF
clone size: NA; D gene: NA; V gene: TRBV27; J gene: TRBJ2-3; CDR3 DNA: TGTGCCAGCAGTCCCCTCAGGGGTTTCGTTGCAGATACGCAGTATTTT; CDR3 protein: CASSPLRGFVADTQYF
clone size: NA; D gene: TRBD2; V gene: TRBV7-9; J gene: TRBJ2-1; CDR3 DNA: TGTGCCAGCAGCCCACTAGCGGACCCGATGGGAAATGAGCAGTTCTTC; CDR3 protein: CASSPLADPMGNEQFF
clone size: NA; D gene: NA; V gene: TRBV7-6; J gene: TRBJ2-1; CDR3 DNA: TGTGCCAGCAGCCCGGGACTGCCCAGTGAGCAGTTCTTC; CDR3 protein: CASSPGLPSEQFF
clone size: NA; D gene: NA; V gene: TRBV2; J gene: TRBJ2-5; CDR3 DNA: TGTGCCAGCAGTAAAGGTCCCCAGGCGGTGGGGACCCAGTACTTC; CDR3 protein: CASSKGPQAVGTQYF
clone size: few; D gene: NA; V gene: TRBV11-3; J gene: TRBJ1-1; CDR3 DNA: TGTGCCAGCAGCGAAGGGGGGGGGAGGAACACTGAAGCTTTCTTT; CDR3 protein: CASSEGGGRNTEAFF
clone size: few; D gene: NA; V gene: TRBV12-3/TRBV12-4; J gene: TRBJ1-1; CDR3 DNA: TGTGCCAGCAGTGAACCCGGGACACCGAACACTGAAGCTTTCTTT; CDR3 protein: CASSEPGTPNTEAFF
clone size: once; D gene: NA; V gene: TRBV7-2; J gene: TRBJ2-7; CDR3 DNA: TGTGCCAGCAGCTTATTAGGCGCCTACGAGGGGCAGTACTTC; CDR3 protein: CASSLLGAYEGQYF
clone size: many; D gene: NA; V gene: TRBV30; J gene: TRBJ2-5; CDR3 DNA: TGTGCCCAGGGGCCCGGGCAGGGACAGACCCAGTACTTC; CDR3 protein: CAQGPGQGQTQYF
clone size: NA; D gene: NA; V gene: TRBV18; J gene: TRBJ2-7; CDR3 DNA: TGTGCCAGCTGTCGTAGCGGCAACGAGCAGTACTTC; CDR3 protein: CASCRSGNEQYF
clone size: NA; D gene: NA; V gene: TRBV7-2; J gene: TRBJ2-3; CDR3 DNA: TGTGCCAGCAGCTTCGGGTTTTCAGATACGCAGTATTTT; CDR3 protein: CASSFGFSDTQYF
clone size: NA; D gene: NA; V gene: TRBV2; J gene: TRBJ1-2; CDR3 DNA: TGTGCCAGCAGTGAACGGCCGGACGCTAGGAACACCTTC; CDR3 protein: CASSERPDARNTF